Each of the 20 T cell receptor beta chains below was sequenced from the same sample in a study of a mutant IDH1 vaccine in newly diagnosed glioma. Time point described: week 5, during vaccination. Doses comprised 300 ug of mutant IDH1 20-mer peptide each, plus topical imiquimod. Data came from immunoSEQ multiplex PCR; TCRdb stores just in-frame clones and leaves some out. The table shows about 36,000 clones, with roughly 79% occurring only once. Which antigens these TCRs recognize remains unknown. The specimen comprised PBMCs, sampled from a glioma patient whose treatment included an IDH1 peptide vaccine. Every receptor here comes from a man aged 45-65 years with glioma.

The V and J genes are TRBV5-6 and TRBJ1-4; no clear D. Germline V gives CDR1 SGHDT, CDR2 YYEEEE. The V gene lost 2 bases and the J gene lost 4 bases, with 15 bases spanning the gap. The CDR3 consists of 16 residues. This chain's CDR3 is CASSFATTANNEKLFF. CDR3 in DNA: TGTGCCAGCAGCTTTGCGACCACAGCTAATAATGAAAAACTGTTTTTT.

DNA for the CDR3: TGTGCCAGCAGCACCCGACAGGGGTTCGGGGAGCTGTTTTTT. Translated, it gives CASSTRQGFGELFF. This chain joins TRBV11-3 and TRBJ2-2; TRBD1 agrees at 8 bases. Germline V gene lookup returns CDR1 SGHNT and CDR2 YENEEA. Unmatched junction bases numbered 6, after V lost 5 bases and J lost 7 bases. The CDR3 loop spans 14 amino acids.

Here the CDR3 DNA reads TGTGCCAGCAGTTACTCGGCGGGGGGGCCCTACGAGCAGTACTTC. Translation gives CASSYSAGGPYEQYF. The chain carries TRBV6-5 and TRBJ2-7, with 9 nucleotides matching TRBD2. V was clipped by 0 bases and J by 2 bases; unmatched bases: 2. CDR3 length: 15 amino acids. Germline V gene data show CDR1 as MNHEY and CDR2 as SVGAGI.

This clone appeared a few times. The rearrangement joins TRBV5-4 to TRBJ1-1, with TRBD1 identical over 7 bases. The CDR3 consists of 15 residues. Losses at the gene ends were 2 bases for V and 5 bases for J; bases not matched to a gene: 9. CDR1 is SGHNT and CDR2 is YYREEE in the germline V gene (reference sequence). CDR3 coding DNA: TGTGCCAGCAGCTTTGAGGGGGCGATCGGTACTGAAGCTTTCTTT. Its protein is CASSFEGAIGTEAFF.

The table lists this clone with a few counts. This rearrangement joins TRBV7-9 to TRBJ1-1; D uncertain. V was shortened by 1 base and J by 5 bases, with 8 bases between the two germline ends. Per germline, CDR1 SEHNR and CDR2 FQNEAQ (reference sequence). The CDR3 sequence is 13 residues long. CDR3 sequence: CASSLEALTEAFF. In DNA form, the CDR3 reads TGTGCCAGCAGCTTAGAAGCGCTTACTGAAGCTTTCTTT.

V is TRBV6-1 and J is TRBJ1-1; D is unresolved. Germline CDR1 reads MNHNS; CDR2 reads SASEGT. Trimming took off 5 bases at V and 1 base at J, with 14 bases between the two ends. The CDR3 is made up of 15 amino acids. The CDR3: CASSLGPGSNTEAFF. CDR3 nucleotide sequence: TGTGCCAGCAGTTTAGGTCCGGGATCGAACACTGAAGCTTTCTTT.

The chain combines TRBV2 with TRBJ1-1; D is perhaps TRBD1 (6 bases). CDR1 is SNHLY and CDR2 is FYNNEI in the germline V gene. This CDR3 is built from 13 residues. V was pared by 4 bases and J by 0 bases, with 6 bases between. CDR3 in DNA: TGTGCCAGCAGTGGACAGGTGAACACTGAAGCTTTCTTT. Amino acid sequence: CASSGQVNTEAFF.

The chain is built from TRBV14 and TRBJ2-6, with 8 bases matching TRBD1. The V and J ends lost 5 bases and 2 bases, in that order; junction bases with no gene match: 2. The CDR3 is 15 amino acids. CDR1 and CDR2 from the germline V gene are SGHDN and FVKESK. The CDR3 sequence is CASSLQGAGANVLTF. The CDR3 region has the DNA TGTGCCAGCAGCTTACAGGGGGCTGGGGCCAACGTCCTGACTTTC.

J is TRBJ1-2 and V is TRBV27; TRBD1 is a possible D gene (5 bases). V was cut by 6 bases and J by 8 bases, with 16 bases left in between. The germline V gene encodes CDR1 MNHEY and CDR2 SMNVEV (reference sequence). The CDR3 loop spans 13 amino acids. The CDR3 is CASSDTGTMGYTF. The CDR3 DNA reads TGTGCCAGCAGCGATACCGGGACCATGGGCTACACCTTC.

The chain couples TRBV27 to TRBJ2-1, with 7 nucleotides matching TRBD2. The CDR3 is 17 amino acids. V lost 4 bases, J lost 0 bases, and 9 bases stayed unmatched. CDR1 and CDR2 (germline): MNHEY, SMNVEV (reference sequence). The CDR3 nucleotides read TGTGCCAGCAGTTGGGACTACCGGCAAAGCTCCTACAATGAGCAGTTCTTC. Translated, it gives CASSWDYRQSSYNEQFF.

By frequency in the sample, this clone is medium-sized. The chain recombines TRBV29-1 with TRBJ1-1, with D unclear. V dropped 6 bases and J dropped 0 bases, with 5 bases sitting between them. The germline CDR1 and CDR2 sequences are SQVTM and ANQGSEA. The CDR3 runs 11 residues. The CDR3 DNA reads TGCAGCGTGGAGCTGAACACTGAAGCTTTCTTT. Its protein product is CSVELNTEAFF. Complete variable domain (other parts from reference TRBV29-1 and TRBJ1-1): SAVISQKPSRDICQRGTSLTIQCQVDSQVTMMFWYRQQPGQSLTLIATANQGSEATYESGFVIDKFPISRPNLTFSTLTVSNMSPEDSSIYLCSVELNTEAFFGQGTRLTVV.

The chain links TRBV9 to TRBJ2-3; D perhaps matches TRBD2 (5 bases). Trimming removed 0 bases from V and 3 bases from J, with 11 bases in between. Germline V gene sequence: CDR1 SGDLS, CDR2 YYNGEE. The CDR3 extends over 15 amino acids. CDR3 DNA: TGTGCCAGCAGCGTAGACGGGGATAGTACAGATACGCAGTATTTT. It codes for CASSVDGDSTDTQYF.

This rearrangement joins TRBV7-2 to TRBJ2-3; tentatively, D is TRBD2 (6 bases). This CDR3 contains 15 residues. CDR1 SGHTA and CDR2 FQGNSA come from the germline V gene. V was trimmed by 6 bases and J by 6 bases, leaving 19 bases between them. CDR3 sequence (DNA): TGTGCCAGCAGGGAAGCAGGGTGGGAGGCGGATACGCAGTATTTT. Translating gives CASREAGWEADTQYF. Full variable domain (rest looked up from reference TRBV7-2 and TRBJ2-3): GAGVSQSPSNKVTEKGKDVELRCDPISGHTALYWYRQSLGQGLEFLIYFQGNSAPDKSGLPSDRFSAERTGGSVSTLTIQRTQQEDSAVYLCASREAGWEADTQYFGPGTRLTVL.

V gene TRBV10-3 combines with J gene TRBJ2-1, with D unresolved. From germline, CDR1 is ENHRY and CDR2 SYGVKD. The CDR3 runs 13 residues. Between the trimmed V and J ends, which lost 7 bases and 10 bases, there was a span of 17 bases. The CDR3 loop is CAINQDGSLEQFF. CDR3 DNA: TGTGCCATCAACCAGGACGGGTCTTTGGAGCAGTTCTTC.

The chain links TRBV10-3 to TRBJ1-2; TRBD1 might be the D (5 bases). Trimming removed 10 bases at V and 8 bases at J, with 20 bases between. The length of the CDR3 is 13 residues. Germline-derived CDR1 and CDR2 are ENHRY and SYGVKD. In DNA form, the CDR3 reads TGTGCCACTCAGTCGCGGGGGGAAGAAGGCTACACCTTC. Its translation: CATQSRGEEGYTF.

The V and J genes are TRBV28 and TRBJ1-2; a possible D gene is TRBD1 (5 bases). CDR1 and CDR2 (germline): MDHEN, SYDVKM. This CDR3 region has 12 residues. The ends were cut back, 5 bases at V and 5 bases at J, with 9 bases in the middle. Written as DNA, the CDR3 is TGTGCCAGCAGTGTGACAGCTTATGGCTACACCTTC. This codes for CASSVTAYGYTF.

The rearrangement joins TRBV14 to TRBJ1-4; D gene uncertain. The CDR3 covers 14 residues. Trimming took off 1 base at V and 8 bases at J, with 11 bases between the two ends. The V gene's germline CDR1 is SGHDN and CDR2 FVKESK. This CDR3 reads CASSQGGGSEKLFF. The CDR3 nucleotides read TGTGCCAGCAGCCAAGGTGGAGGTAGCGAAAAACTGTTTTTT.

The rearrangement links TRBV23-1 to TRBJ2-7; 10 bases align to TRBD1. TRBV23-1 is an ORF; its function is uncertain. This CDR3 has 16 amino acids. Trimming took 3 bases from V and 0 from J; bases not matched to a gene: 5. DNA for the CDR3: TGCGCCAGCAGTCACTCTAGACAGGGGGCCTCCTACGAGCAGTACTTC. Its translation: CASSHSRQGASYEQYF.

CDR3 in DNA: TGTGCCAGCAGAATTCAGGACAGCGACTATGGCTACACCTTC. The encoded protein is CASRIQDSDYGYTF. This chain connects TRBV5-8 to TRBJ1-2; tentative D call: TRBD1 (6 bases). The ends were cut back, 5 bases at V and 3 bases at J, with 14 bases in the middle. CDR3 length: 14 residues. Germline assignment: CDR1 SGHTS and CDR2 YDEGEE.

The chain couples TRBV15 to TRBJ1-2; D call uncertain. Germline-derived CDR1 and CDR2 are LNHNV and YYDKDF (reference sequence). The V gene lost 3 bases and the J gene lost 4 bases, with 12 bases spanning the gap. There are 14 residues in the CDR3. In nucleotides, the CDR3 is TGTGCCACCAGCAGGGACGTGGGAGGCTATGGCTACACCTTC. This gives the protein CATSRDVGGYGYTF.